A single sample is the source of the 18 T cell receptor beta chains below, sequenced in a study of blood T cell repertoires in COVID-19. Sequencing was performed with immunoSEQ multiplex PCR; in TCRdb, only in-frame clones are kept and a portion is missing. The data contain almost 400,000 clones, roughly 89% of them singletons. Sequenced sample: PBMCs or T cells enriched from blood (not recorded which). The receptors were sampled from a woman aged 25 to 39 who had recovered from COVID-19.

This chain connects TRBV7-8 to TRBJ2-2, with 9 bases matching TRBD2. This CDR3 has 17 amino acids. Looked up from germline, CDR1 is SGHVS and CDR2 is FQNEAQ. Unmatched junction bases numbered 11, after V lost 5 bases and J lost 4 bases. CDR3 amino acids: CASSPYSLAGLTGELFF. The CDR3 bases are TGTGCCAGCAGCCCCTACTCCCTAGCGGGACTCACCGGGGAGCTGTTTTTT.

This chain uses TRBV19 with TRBJ1-2; possible D gene TRBD1, 5 bases. CDR1 and CDR2 (germline): LNHDA, SQIVND (reference sequence). The CDR3 length is 12 residues. V was trimmed by 3 bases and J by 4 bases, leaving 6 bases between them. As DNA, the CDR3 is TGTGCCAGTAGTATCCAGGGCTATGGCTACACCTTC. It is translated as CASSIQGYGYTF.

The rearrangement links TRBV28 to TRBJ2-3; TRBD2 agrees at 12 bases. The V gene's germline CDR1 is MDHEN and CDR2 SYDVKM. The CDR3 length is 16 residues. Trimming removed 5 bases from V and 6 bases from J; junction bases left unmatched: 9. The CDR3 DNA follows: TGTGCCAGCAGTCCCGGACTAGCGGGAAATTTGGATACGCAGTATTTT. Residues: CASSPGLAGNLDTQYF.

The CDR3 sequence: CASSYRGLYTF. CDR3 DNA: TGTGCCAGCAGTTACCGGGGACTCTACACCTTC. The chain employs TRBV6-2 or TRBV6-3 and TRBJ1-2; perhaps TRBD1 as D (5 bases). Germline V gene data show CDR1 as MNHEY and CDR2 as SVGEGT. V lost 2 bases and J lost 10, with 8 bases in between. The CDR3 length is 11 residues.

The CDR3 sequence is CASSRTSGSETQYF. The CDR3 DNA is TGTGCCAGCAGCCGGACTAGCGGGAGTGAGACCCAGTACTTC. The chain links TRBV11-2 to TRBJ2-5; TRBD2 aligns across 13 bases. The V gene end was trimmed by 5 bases and the J gene end by 5 bases; junction bases not matched to a gene: 2. Germline lookup yields CDR1 SGHAT and CDR2 FQNNGV. The CDR3 totals 14 residues.

This chain connects TRBV28 to TRBJ2-1, with D uncertain. This CDR3 has 13 amino acids. Trimming took off 3 bases at V and 8 bases at J, with 11 bases between the two ends. CDR1 is MDHEN and CDR2 is SYDVKM in the germline V gene. As DNA, the CDR3 is TGTGCCAGCAGTTTGCAGCAGGTGGATGAGCAGTTCTTC. This codes for CASSLQQVDEQFF.

This clone was observed once. The chain uses TRBV7-7 and TRBJ2-5; no firm D call. Per the germline V gene, CDR1 is SSHAT and CDR2 is FNYEAQ (reference sequence). This CDR3 is built from 12 residues. V was pared by 5 bases and J by 2 bases, with 6 bases between. CDR3 in DNA: TGTGCCAGCAGCAACAATCAAGAGACCCAGTACTTC. This codes for CASSNNQETQYF.

The V and J genes are TRBV6-5 and TRBJ1-4; tentative D call: TRBD1 (5 bases). V shed 5 bases and J shed 8 bases, with 15 bases lying between them. This CDR3 contains 14 residues. Germline assignment: CDR1 MNHEY and CDR2 SVGAGI. The DNA of the CDR3 is TGTGCCAGCAGTAGGAAAAGGGGTGCGGAAAAACTGTTTTTT. Translation: CASSRKRGAEKLFF.

This clone was recorded once. V is TRBV27 and J is TRBJ1-6; no firm D call. The V gene lost 3 bases and the J gene lost 0 bases, with 9 bases spanning the gap. This CDR3 has 16 residues. Per the germline V gene, CDR1 is MNHEY and CDR2 is SMNVEV (reference sequence). CDR3 nucleotide sequence: TGTGCCAGCAGTTTGCGCCCGAGCTCCTATAATTCACCCCTCCACTTT. Translation: CASSLRPSSYNSPLHF.

The chain employs TRBV30 and TRBJ1-3; D remains ambiguous. This CDR3 is built from 16 residues. Germline CDR1 and CDR2: GTSNPN and SVGIG (reference sequence). V gave up 1 base and J gave up 0 bases, with 13 bases separating them. CDR3 sequence (DNA): TGTGCCTGGAGTGGCGAACGAATACCCTCTGGAAACACCATATATTTT. Its translation: CAWSGERIPSGNTIYF. Supplemented by reference TRBV30 and TRBJ1-3, the full variable domain reads SQTIHQWPATLVQPVGSPLSLECTVEGTSNPNLYWYRQAAGRGLQLLFYSVGIGQISSEVPQNLSASRPQDRQFILSSKKLLLSDSGFYLCAWSGERIPSGNTIYFGEGSWLTVV.

This chain joins TRBV6-6 and TRBJ2-1; 7 nucleotides align to TRBD1. This CDR3 is built from 15 residues. Germline V gene sequence: CDR1 MNHNY, CDR2 SVGAGI (reference sequence). V dropped 0 bases and J dropped 6; count of bases not matched to a gene: 5. The CDR3 loop is CASSYSESGGNEQFF. The DNA for the CDR3 is TGTGCCAGCAGTTACTCGGAATCAGGGGGCAATGAGCAGTTCTTC.

The sample holds one count of this clone. The chain has TRBV5-1 and TRBJ2-7; D is possibly TRBD1 (5 bases). Trimming removed 2 bases from V and 3 bases from J, with 12 bases in between. The CDR3 totals 14 residues. In germline, CDR1 is SGHRS, CDR2 YFSETQ. CDR3: CASSLGRVGYEQYF. The CDR3 bases are TGCGCCAGCAGCTTAGGCAGGGTTGGCTACGAGCAGTACTTC. Supplemented by reference TRBV5-1 and TRBJ2-7, the full variable domain reads KAGVTQTPRYLIKTRGQQVTLSCSPISGHRSVSWYQQTPGQGLQFLFEYFSETQRNKGNFPGRFSGRQFSNSRSEMNVSTLELGDSALYLCASSLGRVGYEQYFGPGTRLTVT.

This chain connects TRBV7-9 to TRBJ2-7; no firm D call. Germline V CDR1 and CDR2: SEHNR, FQNEAQ (reference sequence). CDR3 size: 15 residues. Deletions cut 2 bases from V and 0 bases from J, with 11 bases between. The CDR3 loop reads CASSLRLGDSYEQYF. The CDR3 bases are TGTGCCAGCAGCTTAAGGCTAGGAGACTCCTACGAGCAGTACTTC.

This clone was detected only a few times. This rearrangement joins TRBV7-3 to TRBJ1-1, with D maybe TRBD1 (5 bases). There are 14 residues in the CDR3. Deletions cut 5 bases from V and 2 bases from J, with 12 bases between. From germline, CDR1 is SGHTA and CDR2 FQGTGA. In DNA form, the CDR3 reads TGTGCCAGCAGCCAAGACAGCACCAACACTGAAGCTTTCTTT. This codes for CASSQDSTNTEAFF.

This chain uses TRBV7-9 with TRBJ1-1, with 8 positions matching TRBD1. The trim removed 6 bases at V and 7 bases at J, leaving 7 bases unmatched. Per germline, CDR1 SEHNR and CDR2 FQNEAQ (reference sequence). CDR3 length: 13 residues. CDR3 sequence: CASRSTGAFEAFF. The CDR3 DNA follows: TGTGCCAGCAGATCGACAGGGGCATTTGAAGCTTTCTTT.

The chain joins TRBV12-3 or TRBV12-4 to TRBJ2-1, with D perhaps TRBD2 (6 bases). The germline V and J ends were trimmed by 11 bases and 6 bases, with 14 bases remaining between them. CDR3 length: 12 amino acids. This CDR3 reads CAAGGVSNEQFF. Written as DNA, the CDR3 is TGTGCCGCGGGCGGGGTCAGCAATGAGCAGTTCTTC.

The chain uses TRBV7-9 and TRBJ1-1; no clear D gene. In germline, CDR1 is SEHNR, CDR2 FQNEAQ (reference sequence). V lost 7 bases and J 0 bases, leaving 6 bases between the germline ends. The CDR3 runs to 12 residues. The CDR3 nucleotides are TGTGCCAGCAATAACATGAACACTGAAGCTTTCTTT. As protein: CASNNMNTEAFF.

CDR3 in amino acids: CASSRQGDQPQHF. CDR3 nucleotide sequence: TGCGCCAGCAGTAGACAGGGGGATCAGCCCCAGCATTTT. The chain recombines TRBV5-1 with TRBJ1-5; 9 nucleotides match TRBD1. V lost 5 bases to trimming and J lost 5 bases; unmatched junction nucleotides: 2. The CDR3 covers 13 residues. The germline V gene has CDR1 SGHRS and CDR2 YFSETQ.